The clone carrying this TCR beta chain appeared a few times. This specimen comes from a study of T cells in Graves' hyperthyroidism and ophthalmopathy. The wider study: At initial diagnosis, before any treatment had begun, peripheral blood was obtained.

Any patient presenting with uncontrolled infection, other autoimmune disease, pregnancy or lactation was left out. V was pared by 5 bases and J by 4 bases, with 6 bases between. Germline CDR1 is SGDLS and CDR2 is YYNGEE. The CDR3 loop spans 12 amino acids. RNA transcripts served as the template for amplifying TCR beta CDR3 regions. HTBI primers were the set used in a first-round RT-PCR of the TCR CDR3. TCRdb reprocessed the multiplex PCR reads via MiXCR and lists one record per CDR3 protein. This sample has about 380,000 distinct CDR3 sequences, with roughly 18% found just once. The rearrangement links TRBV9 to TRBJ2-2; no definite D call. The TCR originated in a man younger than 35 with Graves' ophthalmopathy. What was sequenced was blood. The CDR3 loop is CASRGFTGELFF. CDR3 coding DNA: TGTGCCAGCAGGGGATTCACCGGGGAGCTGTTTTTT.